This TCR beta chain was recorded in a study of T-cell memory formation after mild COVID-19. MiXCR, applied by TCRdb to the 5' RACE reads, yields one record per CDR3 protein. Of under 250,000 distinct CDR3 sequences listed, over 9.5% were seen once; the top ten hold approximately 3%. This clonotype showed up just a few times. Per germline, CDR1 SGHRS and CDR2 YFSETQ. The V gene lost 7 bases and the J gene lost 6 bases, with 14 bases spanning the gap. There are 14 residues in the CDR3. The source material was PBMCs or a T cell subset sorted from them (not recorded which). The sequence came from a man aged 18 to 30 who had mild COVID-19 (a few samples of this study predate the infection). Cell type and time point are not known. The rearrangement joins TRBV5-1 to TRBJ2-6; no clear D. This chain's CDR3 is CASHSSSEANVLTF. In nucleotides, the CDR3 is TGCGCCAGCCATTCTTCCAGTGAGGCCAACGTCCTGACTTTC.